These T cell receptor beta chains were read from a single sample in a study of healthy donors' naive CD4 and CD8 T cells. TCRdb analysed the reads with MiXCR anew, one entry per CDR3 protein. In the table there are approximately 200,000 distinct CDR3 sequences, about 76% of which are singletons. Sequenced material: naive CD4+ and CD8+ T cells sorted from blood, pooled from several donors. The receptors were gathered from a pool of human donors in good health; the sample pools cells from several healthy donors. Both conserved end residues are part of each CDR3. A D gene is named only where the DNA matches it firmly. For some rows the clone size is stated as once, few or many, or as a class when expanded; others skip it.

d_call j_call v_call clone_size cdr3_nt cdr3_aa
TRBD2 TRBJ2-1 TRBV20-1 - TGCAGTGCTAGGACCCTAGCGGGGAGCTCCTACAATGAGCAGTTCTTC CSARTLAGSSYNEQFF
TRBD1 TRBJ1-1 TRBV6-5 - TGTGCCAGCAGCATAACAGGGGCCGAGAACACTGAAGCTTTCTTT CASSITGAENTEAFF
TRBD2 TRBJ2-3 TRBV5-1 once TGCGCCAGCAGCTCGGGGGGACTAGCGGGAACTAGCACAGATACGCAGTATTTT CASSSGGLAGTSTDTQYF
- TRBJ1-2 TRBV29-1 - TGCAGCGCCTCCCCTCCAAGAAACTATGGCTACACCTTC CSASPPRNYGYTF
- TRBJ2-5 TRBV29-1 - TGCAGCTACACAGGGCCGGAGACCCAGTACTTC CSYTGPETQYF
TRBD1 TRBJ2-1 TRBV27 - TGTGCCAGCAGTTTCAGGGGGCTCAATGAGCAGTTCTTC CASSFRGLNEQFF
TRBD2 TRBJ2-1 TRBV5-6 - TGTGCCACGAGACTAGCGGGAGGTCTCTCCTACAATGAGCAGTTCTTC CATRLAGGLSYNEQFF
- TRBJ1-5 TRBV6-2/TRBV6-3 once TGTGCCAGCGGGACGAGCAATCAGCCCCAGCATTTT CASGTSNQPQHF
- TRBJ2-5 TRBV2 once TGTGCCAGCAGTAAAATCTCGGACAGCCAAGAGACCCAGTACTTC CASSKISDSQETQYF
- TRBJ2-1 TRBV29-1 - TGCAGCGTTGACGCCCGACCAAGCTCCTACAATGAGCAGTTCTTC CSVDARPSSYNEQFF
TRBD1 TRBJ2-7 TRBV6-5 - TGTGCCAGCAGTACTAGGGACAGCCTTGCCTACGAGCAGTACTTC CASSTRDSLAYEQYF
- TRBJ2-7 TRBV29-1 - TGCAGCGTTGTGTACAGGGAGGACGAGCAGTACTTC CSVVYREDEQYF
TRBD2 TRBJ2-7 TRBV28 - TGTGCCAGCAGCCTTACGCCACTAGCGGACCTATCCTACGAGCAGTACTTC CASSLTPLADLSYEQYF
TRBD1 TRBJ2-7 TRBV10-3 once TGTGCCATCATTCTACAGGGGGCAATGGGGTACGAGCAGTACTTC CAIILQGAMGYEQYF
TRBD2 TRBJ2-1 TRBV29-1 - TGCAGCGTTGCGGGTAGCGGGACCTACAATGAGCAGTTCTTC CSVAGSGTYNEQFF
TRBD2 TRBJ2-1 TRBV29-1 - TGCAGCGTTGAAGCGCCTAGCGGTTACAATGAGCAGTTCTTC CSVEAPSGYNEQFF
TRBD1 TRBJ1-1 TRBV29-1 - TGCAGCGTTGTTCCAGGGGGTACTGAAGCTTTCTTT CSVVPGGTEAFF
- TRBJ2-1 TRBV29-1 - TGCAGCGTTGAGGTGCAGCTCGATAGCTCCTACAATGAGCAGTTCTTC CSVEVQLDSSYNEQFF
- TRBJ1-5 TRBV19 - TGTGCCAGTAGTATAGGAGGGGAATGGGGCAATCAGCCCCAGCATTTT CASSIGGEWGNQPQHF
TRBD1 TRBJ2-1 TRBV29-1 - TGCAGCGTTGATAGCCGTGACAGGGCAATGAATGAGCAGTTCTTC CSVDSRDRAMNEQFF
- TRBJ2-1 TRBV29-1 - TGCAGCGTTGATAGCCCTGGCAATGAGCAGTTCTTC CSVDSPGNEQFF
TRBD2 TRBJ2-1 TRBV2 few TGTGCCAGCAGGCTAGCGGGAGCCTACAATGAGCAGTTCTTC CASRLAGAYNEQFF
TRBD1 TRBJ2-7 TRBV27 few TGTGCCAGCAGCCCCAGGACAGGGGAGTGGAACGAGCAGTACTTC CASSPRTGEWNEQYF
- TRBJ2-4 TRBV29-1 - TGCAGCGCCCGACCAAACCTCGGGGCCAAAAACATTCAGTACTTC CSARPNLGAKNIQYF
TRBD1 TRBJ1-3 TRBV19 - TGTGCCAGTAGTACCATCCCGGGACAGCGGACTGGAAACACCATATATTTT CASSTIPGQRTGNTIYF
- TRBJ2-7 TRBV6-2/TRBV6-3 - TGTGCCAGCAGTTCAGGAAACTCCTACGAGCAGTACTTC CASSSGNSYEQYF
TRBD1 TRBJ2-7 TRBV5-1 few TGCGCCAGCAGCTCCAGGACAGGGGTGGGCGAGCAGTACTTC CASSSRTGVGEQYF
- TRBJ1-3 TRBV10-3 - TGTGCCATCAGTGGGTCCTCTGGAAACACCATATATTTT CAISGSSGNTIYF
- TRBJ1-2 TRBV19 - TGTGCCAGTACCTCCGACCCTCGAGGAGGCTACACCTTC CASTSDPRGGYTF
- TRBJ2-3 TRBV5-4 - TGTGCCAGCAGCTTGGTCGCTTCCACAGATACGCAGTATTTT CASSLVASTDTQYF
TRBD1 TRBJ1-1 TRBV4-3 - TGCGCCAGCAGCCAAGATGCGTGGTCAGGGGGTCTCACTGAAGCTTTCTTT CASSQDAWSGGLTEAFF
- TRBJ2-3 TRBV29-1 - TGCAGCGTCTCCCCGGCAGGGGGCACAGATACGCAGTATTTT CSVSPAGGTDTQYF
- TRBJ2-7 TRBV29-1 once TGCAGCGTCCCAAAGGGGACGGGTAAGAGGGAGCAGTACTTC CSVPKGTGKREQYF
- TRBJ1-1 TRBV29-1 few TGCAGCGTTGATCCGTCGGGGACTGAAGCTTTCTTT CSVDPSGTEAFF
- TRBJ1-5 TRBV27 - TGTGCCAGCAGTTTATCGGGAAGTGAGGCGTCGAGCAATCAGCCCCAGCATTTT CASSLSGSEASSNQPQHF